The 22 T cell receptor beta chains below come from one sample, sequenced in a study of tumor-infiltrating lymphocytes in primary liver carcinoma. Total RNA (around 500 ng) served as template for TCR beta cDNA synthesis primed by a constant-region primer. The TCR beta library was amplified through three nested multiplex PCR rounds in a modified ARM-PCR procedure. A C-beta reverse primer was combined with TRBV1-TRBV30 forward primers in the first two PCR rounds, and each round had around 11 cycles. TCRdb re-analysed the multiplex PCR reads in MiXCR, keeping a single row per CDR3 protein. Found here are around 60,000 distinct CDR3 sequences, around 69% of them singletons; the top ten hold approximately 37%. Co-extracting RNA and DNA was done with roughly 18-32 mg of unsorted bulk tissue as input. Sequencing was done on a sample of liver tumor tissue from sampling region 4. Subset meaning: tumor region T4, right-lateral pole. The origin of the receptors is a man aged 35 to 55 with primary liver carcinoma and hepatitis B virus infection.

V and J are TRBV30 and TRBJ2-2; TRBD1 is a possible D gene (6 bases). Trimming took 5 bases from V and 16 from J, leaving 26 bases between them. CDR1 is GTSNPN, CDR2 SVGIG, per germline (reference sequence). This CDR3 has 14 residues. The CDR3 DNA reads as TGTGCCTGGGGAATAAAAAGGGACCCGTGGGGGCCGTTTTTT. Amino acids: CAWGIKRDPWGPFF.

This clonotype was seen a handful of times. The chain recombines TRBV29-1 with TRBJ1-6; D is unresolved. CDR1 and CDR2 (germline): SQVTM, ANQGSEA. Trimming took 7 bases from V and 7 from J, leaving 14 bases between them. There are 13 residues in the CDR3. The CDR3 nucleotides are TGCAGCGCTTCGAAGGCCAGAAATTCACCCCTCCACTTT. Its protein is CSASKARNSPLHF.

As to this clonotype: Mismatch with germline at one junction end may stem from a read error. This sequence joins TRBV10-3 and TRBJ1-5; no reliable D call. The CDR3 is 14 residues long. Germline-derived CDR1 and CDR2 are ENHRY and SYGVKD. The CDR3 loop is CPISVYEGDQPQHF. CDR3 nucleotides: TGTCCCATCAGTGTGTATGAGGGCGATCAGCCCCAGCATTTC.

This clonotype was recorded at least ten times. The chain recombines TRBV6-2 or TRBV6-3 with TRBJ2-7; D remains ambiguous. Trimming took off 5 bases at V and 0 bases at J, with 17 bases between the two ends. Germline-derived CDR1 and CDR2 are MNHEY and SVGEGT. The CDR3 has 16 amino acids. The CDR3 protein is CASSSGRSRSSYEQYF. The CDR3 DNA sequence: TGTGCCAGCAGTAGTGGGCGGAGCCGCAGCTCCTACGAGCAGTACTTC.

A note on this clonotype: This may arise from a read error, as a much more abundant clone is one base away. The chain combines TRBV10-3 with TRBJ1-5; tentatively, D is TRBD1 (6 bases). The CDR3 is 13 amino acids. Germline CDR1 reads ENHRY; CDR2 reads SYGVKD. CDR3 region: CPISESTGQPQHF. The CDR3 DNA reads as TGTCCCATCAGTGAGTCGACAGGTCAGCCCCAGCATTTT.

There are a few counts of this clonotype. The chain uses TRBV30 and TRBJ2-7, with D maybe TRBD1 (7 bases). V was trimmed by 6 bases and J by 6 bases, leaving 18 bases between them. Per germline, CDR1 GTSNPN and CDR2 SVGIG (reference sequence). The CDR3 is 13 residues long. The CDR3 DNA is TGTGCCTGCCACCGGGACTCAGGGGGCGAGCAGTACTTC. This encodes CACHRDSGGEQYF.

On this clonotype itself: Possible read error: a much larger clone is one base away. The chain carries TRBV29-1 and TRBJ2-7, with 8 bases lining up with TRBD1. This CDR3 is 13 amino acids long. Germline values: CDR1 SQVTM, CDR2 ANQGSEA. V trimming: 4 bases; J trimming: 4 bases; junction bases outside the gene matches: 6. DNA for the CDR3: TGCAGCGTTGGACAGGGGAATCTTTACGAGCAGTACTTC. This sequence encodes CSVGQGNLYEQYF.

This clonotype was detected ten times or more. Written as DNA, the CDR3 is TGTGCCAGCAGTGCAGACAGACAATATTCACCCCTCCACTTT. Encoded protein: CASSADRQYSPLHF. The V and J genes are TRBV12-3 or TRBV12-4 and TRBJ1-6; D perhaps matches TRBD1 (5 bases). This CDR3 has 14 amino acids. Trimming took 5 bases from V and 8 from J, leaving 13 bases between them.

This rearrangement joins TRBV29-1 to TRBJ2-7, with D hard to call. The germline CDR1 and CDR2 sequences are SQVTM and ANQGSEA. V was shortened by 8 bases and J by 3 bases, with 17 bases between the two germline ends. The CDR3 contains 13 residues. The CDR3 DNA follows: TGCAGCACCGTTCTAACGACAAACTACGAGCAGTACTTC. It yields the protein CSTVLTTNYEQYF.

With regard to this clonotype: An end of the junction does not agree with germline; a read error may underlie this. J is TRBJ2-3 and V is TRBV7-9; 8 bases are shared with TRBD1. The CDR3 has 15 residues. Germline V gives CDR1 SEHNR, CDR2 FQNEAQ (reference sequence). CDR3 amino acids: CASSLKQGVTDTQYF. CDR3 bases: TGTGCCAGCAGCCTAAAACAGGGGGTCACAGATACACAGTATTTT.

A remark on this clonotype: The conserved phenylalanine or tryptophan normally closing the CDR3 is absent here, so this likely arose from a read error. No DNA is shown, since the ends of the CDR3 on it are uncertain; the CDR3 is the one TCRdb lists. The genes are TRBV29-1 and TRBJ2-5; the table assigns TRBD2, which was not confirmed against the DNA. Germline V gene lookup returns CDR1 SQVTM and CDR2 ANQGSEA. The CDR3 totals 15 residues, both ends included. CDR3 protein: CSVRTSGSWAETQYI.

To note about this clonotype: The junction does not match germline at one end; this may be a read error. The V call is TRBV5-4, the J call TRBJ1-2, with a tentative D call TRBD1 (6 bases). Germline CDR1 reads SGHNT; CDR2 reads YYREEE (reference sequence). The CDR3 has 14 residues. The CDR3 region is CVSSSETGSYGYTF. The CDR3 DNA follows: TGTGTCAGCAGCTCGGAGACAGGCTCCTATGGATACACCTTC.

This chain uses TRBV30 with TRBJ2-2, with 10 bases identical to TRBD2. The V gene end was trimmed by 4 bases and the J gene end by 4 bases; junction bases not matched to a gene: 12. The CDR3 length is 17 residues. CDR1 is GTSNPN and CDR2 is SVGIG in the germline V gene (reference sequence). The CDR3: CAWTGSGRPISTGELFF. The CDR3 DNA is TGTGCCTGGACTGGTAGCGGGAGGCCGATAAGCACCGGGGAGCTGTTTTTT. The full variable domain, rest sourced from reference TRBV30 and TRBJ2-2, is SQTIHQWPATLVQPVGSPLSLECTVEGTSNPNLYWYRQAAGRGLQLLFYSVGIGQISSEVPQNLSASRPQDRQFILSSKKLLLSDSGFYLCAWTGSGRPISTGELFFGEGSRLTVL.

This clonotype was seen at least ten times. The chain recombines TRBV11-2 with TRBJ2-1; TRBD2 aligns across 7 bases. The CDR3 spans 15 residues. Germline CDR1 and CDR2: SGHAT and FQNNGV. Trimming cost V 1 base and J 0 bases; bases outside gene matches: 0. CDR3 residues: CASSLGGSSYNEQFF. The CDR3 coding sequence is TGTGCCAGCAGCTTAGGCGGGAGCTCCTACAATGAGCAGTTCTTC.

Turning to this clonotype: This may arise from a read error, as a much more abundant clone is one base away. This chain joins TRBV12-3 or TRBV12-4 and TRBJ2-7; maybe TRBD1 (6 bases). CDR3 length equals 16 residues. This CDR3 is CASSLWGQGRSCEQYF. DNA of the CDR3: TGTGCCAGCAGTTTATGGGGGCAAGGGAGATCCTGCGAGCAGTACTTC.

To note about this clonotype: This could be a read error, since a much larger clone is one nucleotide away. CDR3: CASSATSNAHEQYF. CDR3 DNA: TGTGCCAGTAGTGCGACTAGCAATGCTCACGAGCAGTACTTC. The rearrangement links TRBV19 to TRBJ2-7, with 7 bases identical to TRBD2. Trimming at V came to 5 bases and at J to 5 bases, leaving 9 bases not matched to a gene. CDR3 length equals 14 residues. CDR1 LNHDA and CDR2 SQIVND come from the germline V gene (reference sequence).

Turning to this clonotype: This may arise from a read error, as a much more abundant clone is one base away. This rearrangement joins TRBV6-6 to TRBJ1-1, with D maybe TRBD1 (6 bases). Trimming left V 8 bases short and J 1 base short, with 14 bases between. Per germline, CDR1 MNHNY and CDR2 SVGAGI (reference sequence). This CDR3 contains 14 residues. The CDR3, as DNA: TGTGCCAGCTCCGGGGACACTAAGAACACTGAAGCTTTCTTT. It yields the protein CASSGDTKNTEAFF.

As concerns this clonotype: Compared with germline, one end of the junction differs, possibly owing to a read error. The chain links TRBV29-1 to TRBJ2-7; a possible D gene is TRBD1 (5 bases). The CDR3 has 12 amino acids. Germline V gives CDR1 SQVTM, CDR2 ANQGSEA. The CDR3 protein is CIVVAGSLEQYF. The CDR3 DNA follows: TGCATCGTTGTGGCAGGGTCACTCGAGCAGTACTTC.

V is TRBV11-1 and J is TRBJ2-1, with D tentatively TRBD2 (5 bases). The CDR3 has 16 amino acids. Looked up from germline, CDR1 is SGHAT and CDR2 is FQDESV (reference sequence). The CDR3 nucleotides read TGTCCCGGCAGCATCGGGGTACTCCGATCCTACAATGAGCAGTTCTTC. Translating it yields CPGSIGVLRSYNEQFF.

Notes on this clonotype: Because the CDR3 is missing its conserved closing phenylalanine or tryptophan, this is likely a read error. CDR3 region: CTSSPGGYGQYY. The CDR3 nucleotides are TGTACCAGCAGTCCAGGTGGCTACGGGCAGTACTAC. V usage is TRBV11-2 and J usage is TRBJ2-7, with D unresolved. The CDR3 is made up of 12 amino acids. Germline lookup yields CDR1 SGHAT and CDR2 FQNNGV.

Comments on this clonotype: In this CDR3 the conserved last residue, phenylalanine or tryptophan, is missing, so a read error is likely. The chain carries TRBV6-5 and TRBJ2-7; 7 bases line up with TRBD2. The germline gives CDR1 MNHEY, CDR2 SVGAGI. CDR3 length: 14 residues. The ends lost 4 bases at V and 3 bases at J; junction bases unmatched: 6. CDR3 sequence: CASSSLSGRYEQYL. The CDR3 DNA reads as TGTGCCAGCAGTTCCCTTAGCGGGCGCTACGAGCAGTACCTC.

The gene calls are TRBV29-1 and TRBJ2-3; possible D gene TRBD2, 6 bases. Germline CDR1 SQVTM, CDR2 ANQGSEA. V dropped 7 bases and J dropped 14 bases, with 28 bases sitting between them. This CDR3 is built from 14 residues. The CDR3 bases are TGCAGCGCCGGGCGGGAAACAATCACAGATACCCGGTATTTT. Translated, it gives CSAGRETITDTRYF.